This T cell receptor beta chain is drawn from a study of Tregs in tolerant kidney transplant recipients. Profiling relied on immunoSEQ multiplex PCR, and the TCRdb table lists in-frame clones only, not all of them. The sample has about 120,000 clones; roughly 93% are singletons. CDR3 length: 17 amino acids. With V trimmed by 1 base and J by 2 bases, 4 bases remained unmatched. Germline CDR1 is SEHNR and CDR2 is FQNEAQ (reference sequence). V and J are TRBV7-9 and TRBJ2-4; TRBD2 agrees at 11 bases. The receptor's source is a human donor in good health. Input material: CD4+ T cells from blood. The CDR3 sequence is CASSLGGLAGPKNIQYF. The CDR3, as DNA: TGTGCCAGCAGCTTAGGAGGACTAGCGGGCCCCAAAAACATTCAGTACTTC. The full variable domain, in which reference TRBV7-9 and TRBJ2-4 provide the parts outside the CDR3, is DTGVSQNPRHKITKRGQNVTFRCDPISEHNRLYWYRQTLGQGPEFLTYFQNEAQLEKSRLLSDRFSAERPKGSFSTLEIQRTEQGDSAMYLCASSLGGLAGPKNIQYFGAGTRLSVL.